This TCR beta chain is from a study of shared clonotypes between healthy human individuals. Study findings and constraints: Investigators expected sequencing depth to affect clonotype sharing among donors. The researchers took only blood, and tissue repertoires probably look different.

DNA at 150 to 200 ng, around 30,000 T cell genomes, went into sorted-subset replicate PCRs. Sequencing used immunoSEQ multiplex PCR; TCRdb keeps in-frame clones, though not all of them. The sample shows some 2 million clones, 85% to 95% of them seen only once. On this clone: What it binds is unknown.

This CDR3 has 15 residues. The germline gives CDR1 MNHEY, CDR2 SMNVEV (reference sequence). Trimming stripped 4 bases from V and 7 bases from J, with 17 bases between. The CD4+ fraction was divided into a CD45RA+ naive subset and a CD45RA-negative memory subset. The receptor's source is a man between 18 and 35 years old in good health. Sequenced sample: naive CD4+ T cells sorted from blood. Subset reported: CD45RA+ positively selected. The rearrangement joins TRBV27 to TRBJ1-5; D might be TRBD1 (6 bases). The CDR3 is CASSSLGAGGQPQHF. CDR3 coding DNA: TGTGCCAGCAGTTCGCTCGGGGCCGGGGGCCAGCCCCAGCATTTT.